This T cell receptor beta chain was retrieved from a study of T cell repertoires in cytomegalovirus infection. Study in general: Indications came from public TCR beta signatures; they pointed to CMV infection and to a matching HLA type.

The germline CDR1 and CDR2 sequences are LNHNV and YYDKDF (reference sequence). The CDR3 runs to 17 residues. With 1 base clipped from V and 4 bases from J, the junction kept 9 bases outside the gene matches. On this clonotype itself: Its specificity is unknown.

In TCRdb, the reads were re-called with MiXCR into one record per CDR3 protein. The table has 200,000 to 300,000 distinct CDR3 sequences, approximately 10% seen once. Study results and caveats: Cumulative public TCR beta family frequency identified CMV carriers with the relevant HLA. The study found HLA-C-restricted CMV-specific TCR beta clonotypes dominating the ex vivo response.

The gene calls are TRBV15 and TRBJ2-1, with 8 bases lining up with TRBD1. The source is a human donor in good health (CMV status not recorded). Some clones in this sample may be carry-over from other donors' samples. Specimen: PBMCs. This chain's CDR3 is CATSRGMDRDRYNEQFF. The CDR3 DNA is TGTGCCACCAGCAGAGGAATGGACAGGGATCGGTACAATGAGCAGTTCTTC.